The 7 T cell receptor beta chains in this list originate from one sample, sequenced in a study of OX40 agonist ivuxolimab in advanced cancers. The method was immunoSEQ multiplex PCR; TCRdb's version includes in-frame clones alone and lacks a portion of them. The table has about 53,000 clones, roughly 80% seen once. The sample consisted of CD4+ or CD8+ T cells sorted from blood, taken in a trial of the OX40 agonist ivuxolimab. These receptor sequences come from an adult with an advanced solid tumor such as melanoma, head and neck, liver or kidney cancer.

This clone was recorded many times. The junction departs from the called germline gene at one end, perhaps through a read error. The same CDR3 arises from other DNA sequences in this sample as well. This sequence joins TRBV5-1 and TRBJ2-3, with D possibly matching TRBD2 (6 bases). CDR1 SGHRS and CDR2 YFSETQ come from the germline V gene. This CDR3 has 16 residues. The CDR3 nucleotides are TGTGCCAGCAGCCCGGTGGATAGCGGACGTCCAGATACGCAGTATTTT. It translates to CASSPVDSGRPDTQYF.

The chain has TRBV9 and TRBJ1-1; D call uncertain. Germline-derived CDR1 and CDR2 are SGDLS and YYNGEE. There are 14 residues in the CDR3. Between the trimmed V and J ends, which lost 4 bases and 1 base, there was a span of 11 bases. The DNA of the CDR3 is TGTGCCAGCAGCCCGAGGGCGCAGAACACTGAAGCTTTCTTT. As protein: CASSPRAQNTEAFF.

This sequence joins TRBV4-2 and TRBJ1-5; D is unresolved. Germline CDR1 and CDR2: LGHNA and YNFKEQ. V dropped 1 base and J dropped 1 base, with 5 bases sitting between them. The CDR3 covers 14 residues. Here the CDR3 reads CASSQVTSNQPQHF. CDR3 DNA sequence: TGTGCCAGCAGCCAAGTGACAAGCAATCAGCCCCAGCATTTT.

This clone has just a few counts. The same CDR3 arises from other DNA sequences in this sample as well. The rearrangement links TRBV6-1 to TRBJ1-2, with D maybe TRBD1 (5 bases). The V gene lost 1 base and the J gene lost 8 bases, with 8 bases spanning the gap. This CDR3 is built from 12 residues. Germline V gene sequence: CDR1 MNHNS, CDR2 SASEGT. The CDR3 reads CASSEGWGGYTF. Here the CDR3 DNA reads TGTGCCAGCAGTGAAGGGTGGGGGGGCTACACCTTC.

The genes are TRBV11-2 and TRBJ2-7, with a tentative D call TRBD1 (6 bases). This CDR3 region has 13 residues. The germline V and J ends were trimmed by 5 bases and 3 bases, with 11 bases remaining between them. The germline gives CDR1 SGHAT, CDR2 FQNNGV. The CDR3 sequence is CASSGDIRYEQYF. For the CDR3, the DNA is TGTGCCAGCAGCGGGGACATCCGCTACGAGCAGTACTTC.

The chain links TRBV19 to TRBJ1-2; D unclear. V shed 1 base and J shed 6 bases, with 15 bases lying between them. The V gene's germline CDR1 is LNHDA and CDR2 SQIVND (reference sequence). The CDR3 has 15 residues. CDR3 protein: CASSIVDVPTDGYTF. The CDR3 DNA reads TGTGCCAGTAGTATAGTTGACGTCCCTACGGATGGCTACACCTTC.

The chain links TRBV11-2 to TRBJ2-7; TRBD1 matches 8 bases. V dropped 4 bases and J dropped 11; count of bases not matched to a gene: 13. CDR1 and CDR2 from the germline V gene are SGHAT and FQNNGV. The CDR3 length is 14 residues. CDR3 sequence reads: CASSSRNFQGAEYF. DNA of the CDR3: TGTGCCAGCAGCTCTCGAAATTTCCAGGGGGCAGAGTACTTC.